The rows below give T cell receptor beta chains drawn from one sample of a study of cytomegalovirus exposure and HLA in healthy donors. Here immunoSEQ multiplex PCR was the method, and the copy in TCRdb shows in-frame clones only, minus some. The data show around 160,000 clones, about 79% seen once. The sample was PBMCs. The receptors originated from a man between 50 and 59 years old in good health and CMV-seropositive. The CDR3 runs from the conserved cysteine through the conserved F or W. Each record gives: V gene, J gene, clone size, D gene, CDR3 protein, CDR3 DNA. The D gene is left open where the match is weak. Size is stated for part of the rows, as once, few or many counts, or as a class when the clone is expanded.

v_gene: TRBV28; j_gene: TRBJ1-4; abundance: few; d_gene: -; CDR3aa: CASSLRMPLTGLFF; CDR3nt: TGTGCCAGCAGTTTGCGGATGCCCCTGACGGGACTGTTTTTT
v_gene: TRBV29-1; j_gene: TRBJ1-2; abundance: -; d_gene: TRBD1; CDR3aa: CSVVPGGFSRTGGGEGYTF; CDR3nt: TGCAGCGTTGTCCCCGGCGGCTTTAGCAGGACAGGGGGCGGGGAAGGCTACACCTTC
v_gene: TRBV2; j_gene: TRBJ1-6; abundance: -; d_gene: TRBD1; CDR3aa: CASSEARAGGAGSPLHF; CDR3nt: TGTGCCAGCAGTGAAGCGAGGGCAGGGGGCGCGGGTTCACCCCTCCACTTT
v_gene: TRBV15; j_gene: TRBJ1-5; abundance: -; d_gene: -; CDR3aa: CAASSRTSRLQHF; CDR3nt: TGTGCCGCCAGCAGTCGGACAAGTCGGCTCCAGCATTTT
v_gene: TRBV27; j_gene: TRBJ1-2; abundance: once; d_gene: TRBD1; CDR3aa: CASSPGGSGDGYTF; CDR3nt: TGTGCCAGCAGTCCAGGGGGCTCAGGGGATGGCTACACCTTC
v_gene: TRBV11-2; j_gene: TRBJ1-2; abundance: -; d_gene: -; CDR3aa: CASSRGLVGGSDYGYTF; CDR3nt: TGTGCCAGCAGCAGAGGACTAGTGGGGGGGAGTGACTATGGCTACACCTTC
v_gene: TRBV27; j_gene: TRBJ2-5; abundance: -; d_gene: -; CDR3aa: CASSLSPGIAGAIEKETQYF; CDR3nt: TGTGCCAGCAGTTTATCTCCTGGAATTGCAGGGGCAATTGAAAAAGAGACCCAGTACTTC
v_gene: TRBV19; j_gene: TRBJ2-2; abundance: once; d_gene: -; CDR3aa: CASIRPGGELFF; CDR3nt: TGTGCCAGTATACGTCCGGGCGGGGAGCTGTTTTTT
v_gene: TRBV18; j_gene: TRBJ1-4; abundance: once; d_gene: -; CDR3aa: CASSPYSGEKLFF; CDR3nt: TGTGCCAGCTCACCATACTCAGGTGAAAAACTGTTTTTT
v_gene: TRBV18; j_gene: TRBJ1-5; abundance: -; d_gene: TRBD1; CDR3aa: CASSPSGTGDLGNQPQHF; CDR3nt: TGTGCCAGCTCACCTAGTGGGACAGGGGACTTGGGCAATCAGCCCCAGCATTTT
v_gene: TRBV27; j_gene: TRBJ1-2; abundance: -; d_gene: -; CDR3aa: CASGSRDTRRGYTF; CDR3nt: TGTGCCAGTGGAAGCCGGGACACACGGAGGGGCTACACCTTC
v_gene: TRBV7-8; j_gene: TRBJ1-1; abundance: -; d_gene: -; CDR3aa: CASSLGISGFEAFF; CDR3nt: TGTGCCAGCAGCTTAGGTATTTCAGGGTTCGAAGCTTTCTTT
v_gene: TRBV7-3; j_gene: TRBJ2-1; abundance: -; d_gene: TRBD2; CDR3aa: CASSPTSGGTSSYNEQFF; CDR3nt: TGTGCCAGCAGCCCCACTAGCGGGGGGACCAGCTCCTACAATGAGCAGTTCTTC
v_gene: TRBV5-1; j_gene: TRBJ2-1; abundance: -; d_gene: -; CDR3aa: CASSVTPPRTAPDEQFF; CDR3nt: TGCGCCAGCAGCGTTACCCCCCCTCGGACAGCTCCGGATGAGCAGTTCTTC
v_gene: TRBV2; j_gene: TRBJ1-6; abundance: few; d_gene: -; CDR3aa: CASSGQPSSYNSPLHF; CDR3nt: TGTGCCAGCAGTGGACAGCCCAGCTCCTATAATTCACCCCTCCACTTT
v_gene: TRBV6-5; j_gene: TRBJ2-7; abundance: -; d_gene: -; CDR3aa: CASSYRTPQAYEQYF; CDR3nt: TGTGCCAGCAGTTACCGGACACCCCAGGCCTACGAGCAGTACTTC
v_gene: TRBV6-1; j_gene: TRBJ1-4; abundance: -; d_gene: -; CDR3aa: CASSDQGWTTNEKLFF; CDR3nt: TGTGCCAGCAGTGACCAGGGGTGGACAACTAATGAAAAACTGTTTTTT
v_gene: TRBV28; j_gene: TRBJ1-5; abundance: -; d_gene: -; CDR3aa: CASGPTVTLRGNQPQHF; CDR3nt: TGTGCCAGCGGACCGACAGTTACTCTAAGGGGAAATCAGCCCCAGCATTTT
v_gene: TRBV7-9; j_gene: TRBJ2-6; abundance: once; d_gene: -; CDR3aa: CASSQGGTGANVLTF; CDR3nt: TGTGCCAGCAGCCAGGGGGGAACTGGGGCCAACGTCCTGACTTTC
v_gene: TRBV15; j_gene: TRBJ1-5; abundance: -; d_gene: -; CDR3aa: CATSTENPGDNQPQHF; CDR3nt: TGTGCCACCAGCACCGAAAATCCAGGCGACAATCAGCCCCAGCATTTT
v_gene: TRBV18; j_gene: TRBJ1-4; abundance: once; d_gene: -; CDR3aa: CASSDSGANEKLFF; CDR3nt: TGTGCCAGCTCCGACAGCGGGGCTAATGAAAAACTGTTTTTT
v_gene: TRBV19; j_gene: TRBJ2-2; abundance: -; d_gene: -; CDR3aa: CASSLGSHTGELFF; CDR3nt: TGTGCCAGTAGTCTAGGAAGCCACACCGGGGAGCTGTTTTTT
v_gene: TRBV2; j_gene: TRBJ1-1; abundance: -; d_gene: -; CDR3aa: CASSDEGTNTEAFF; CDR3nt: TGTGCCAGCAGTGACGAAGGGACAAACACTGAAGCTTTCTTT
v_gene: TRBV5-1; j_gene: TRBJ2-1; abundance: few; d_gene: TRBD1; CDR3aa: CASSGGTGGLNEQFF; CDR3nt: TGCGCCAGCAGCGGAGGGACAGGGGGCCTTAATGAGCAGTTCTTC
v_gene: TRBV11-2; j_gene: TRBJ2-3; abundance: -; d_gene: -; CDR3aa: CASSLVGGGPDTQYF; CDR3nt: TGTGCCAGCAGCTTAGTCGGCGGGGGCCCCGATACGCAGTATTTT
v_gene: TRBV6-1; j_gene: TRBJ1-1; abundance: once; d_gene: TRBD1; CDR3aa: CASSEGTGVMNTEAFF; CDR3nt: TGTGCCAGCAGTGAGGGTACAGGGGTTATGAACACTGAAGCTTTCTTT
v_gene: TRBV2; j_gene: TRBJ2-5; abundance: few; d_gene: TRBD2; CDR3aa: CASCRASGQETQYF; CDR3nt: TGTGCCAGCTGTCGCGCTAGCGGCCAAGAGACCCAGTACTTC
v_gene: TRBV19; j_gene: TRBJ2-1; abundance: -; d_gene: TRBD1; CDR3aa: CASAVTGGHNEQFF; CDR3nt: TGTGCCAGTGCCGTGACAGGGGGTCACAATGAGCAGTTCTTC
v_gene: TRBV20-1; j_gene: TRBJ1-1; abundance: -; d_gene: TRBD1; CDR3aa: CSARPTGEAFF; CDR3nt: TGCAGTGCCCGGCCGACAGGGGAAGCTTTCTTT
v_gene: TRBV11-2; j_gene: TRBJ2-5; abundance: -; d_gene: -; CDR3aa: CASSLGRETQYF; CDR3nt: TGTGCCAGCAGCTTAGGCCGGGAGACCCAGTACTTC
v_gene: TRBV28; j_gene: TRBJ1-1; abundance: -; d_gene: -; CDR3aa: CASSLPGRGTNTEAFF; CDR3nt: TGTGCCAGCAGTTTACCCGGCAGGGGAACGAACACTGAAGCTTTCTTT
v_gene: TRBV5-4; j_gene: TRBJ2-3; abundance: -; d_gene: TRBD2; CDR3aa: CASSLAGGGPTDTQYF; CDR3nt: TGTGCCAGCAGCTTGGCCGGCGGGGGGCCCACAGATACGCAGTATTTT
v_gene: TRBV19; j_gene: TRBJ1-2; abundance: -; d_gene: TRBD1; CDR3aa: CASTANSGTGRYGYTF; CDR3nt: TGTGCCAGTACAGCCAATTCCGGGACAGGGAGATATGGCTACACCTTC
v_gene: TRBV5-5; j_gene: TRBJ1-1; abundance: -; d_gene: -; CDR3aa: CASSLEHSTEAFF; CDR3nt: TGTGCCAGCAGCTTGGAGCACTCCACTGAAGCTTTCTTT
v_gene: TRBV9; j_gene: TRBJ1-1; abundance: few; d_gene: TRBD1; CDR3aa: CASTGGTGEGEAFF; CDR3nt: TGTGCCAGCACAGGAGGGACAGGGGAAGGTGAAGCTTTCTTT
v_gene: TRBV7-9; j_gene: TRBJ1-6; abundance: few; d_gene: TRBD1; CDR3aa: CSSSQTGTGFLSYNSPLHF; CDR3nt: TGTTCCAGCAGCCAAACCGGGACAGGGTTTTTGTCCTATAATTCACCCCTCCACTTT
v_gene: TRBV30; j_gene: TRBJ1-4; abundance: -; d_gene: TRBD1; CDR3aa: CAWSTGTGGVRKLFF; CDR3nt: TGTGCCTGGAGTACCGGGACAGGGGGAGTTCGAAAACTGTTTTTT
v_gene: TRBV5-1; j_gene: TRBJ2-7; abundance: -; d_gene: -; CDR3aa: CASSPEGGVYEQYF; CDR3nt: TGCGCCAGCAGCCCGGAGGGGGGGGTCTACGAGCAGTACTTC
v_gene: TRBV6-6; j_gene: TRBJ2-7; abundance: -; d_gene: -; CDR3aa: CASSSTYEQYF; CDR3nt: TGTGCCAGCAGTTCTACCTACGAGCAGTACTTC